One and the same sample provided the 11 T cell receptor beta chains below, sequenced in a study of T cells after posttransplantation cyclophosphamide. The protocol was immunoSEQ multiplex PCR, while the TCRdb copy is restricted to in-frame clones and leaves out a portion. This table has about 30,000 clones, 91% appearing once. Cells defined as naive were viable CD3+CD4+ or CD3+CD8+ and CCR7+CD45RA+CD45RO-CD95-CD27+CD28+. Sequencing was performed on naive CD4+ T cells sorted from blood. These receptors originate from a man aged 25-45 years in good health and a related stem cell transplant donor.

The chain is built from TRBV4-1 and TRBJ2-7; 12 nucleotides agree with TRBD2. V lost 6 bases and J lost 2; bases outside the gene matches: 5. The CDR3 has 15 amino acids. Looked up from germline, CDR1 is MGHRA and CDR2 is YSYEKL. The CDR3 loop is CASSLGLAGTYEQYF. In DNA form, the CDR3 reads TGCGCCAGCAGTCTCGGACTAGCGGGGACCTACGAGCAGTACTTC.

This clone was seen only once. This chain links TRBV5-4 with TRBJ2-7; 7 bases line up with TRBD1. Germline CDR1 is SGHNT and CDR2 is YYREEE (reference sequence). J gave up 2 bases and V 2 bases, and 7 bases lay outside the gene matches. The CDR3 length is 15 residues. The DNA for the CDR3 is TGTGCCAGCAGCTTCAAACAGGGGAGTCCCTACGAGCAGTACTTC. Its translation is CASSFKQGSPYEQYF.

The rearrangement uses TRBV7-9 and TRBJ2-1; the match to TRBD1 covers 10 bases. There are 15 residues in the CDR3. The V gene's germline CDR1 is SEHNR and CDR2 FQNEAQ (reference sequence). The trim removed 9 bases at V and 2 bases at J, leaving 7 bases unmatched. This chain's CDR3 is CASGRQGAAYNEQFF. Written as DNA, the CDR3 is TGTGCCAGTGGAAGACAGGGGGCTGCCTACAATGAGCAGTTCTTC.

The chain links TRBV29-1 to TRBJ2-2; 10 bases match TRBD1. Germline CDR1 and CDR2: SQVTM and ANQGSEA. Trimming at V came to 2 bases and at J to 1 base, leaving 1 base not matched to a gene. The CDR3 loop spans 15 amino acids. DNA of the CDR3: TGCAGCGTTGAAAGGACAGGGGGGAACACCGGGGAGCTGTTTTTT. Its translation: CSVERTGGNTGELFF.

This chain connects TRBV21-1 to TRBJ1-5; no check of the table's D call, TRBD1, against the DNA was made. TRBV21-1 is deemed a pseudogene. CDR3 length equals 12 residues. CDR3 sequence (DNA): TGTGCCAGCACCCTCATCGGTACAGGGCAGCATTTT. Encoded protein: CASTLIGTGQHF.

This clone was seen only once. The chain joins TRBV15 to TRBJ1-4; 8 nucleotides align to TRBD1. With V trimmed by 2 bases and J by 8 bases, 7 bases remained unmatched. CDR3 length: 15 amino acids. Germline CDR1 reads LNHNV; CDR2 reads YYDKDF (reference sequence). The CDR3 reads CATSRTGQVVEKLFF. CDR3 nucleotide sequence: TGTGCCACCAGCAGAACGGGACAGGTCGTGGAAAAACTGTTTTTT.

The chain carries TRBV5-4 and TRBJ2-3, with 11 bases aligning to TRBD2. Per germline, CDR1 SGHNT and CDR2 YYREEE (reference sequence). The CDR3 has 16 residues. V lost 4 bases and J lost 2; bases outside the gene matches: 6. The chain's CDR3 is CASSAGLAVATDTQYF. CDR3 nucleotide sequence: TGTGCCAGCAGCGCGGGACTAGCGGTGGCCACAGATACGCAGTATTTT.

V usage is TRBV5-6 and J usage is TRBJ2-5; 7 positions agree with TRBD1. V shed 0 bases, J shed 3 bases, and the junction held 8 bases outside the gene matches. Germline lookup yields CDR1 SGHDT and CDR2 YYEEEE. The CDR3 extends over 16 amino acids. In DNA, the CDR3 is TGTGCCAGCAGCTTGGCTAGGGGCCAGGGGGAAGAGACCCAGTACTTC. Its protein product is CASSLARGQGEETQYF.

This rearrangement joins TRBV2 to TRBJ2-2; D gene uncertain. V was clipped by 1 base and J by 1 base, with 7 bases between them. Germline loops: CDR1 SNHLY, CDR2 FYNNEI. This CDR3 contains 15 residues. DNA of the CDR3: TGTGCCAGCAGTGAAGTGACTCAGAACACCGGGGAGCTGTTTTTT. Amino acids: CASSEVTQNTGELFF.

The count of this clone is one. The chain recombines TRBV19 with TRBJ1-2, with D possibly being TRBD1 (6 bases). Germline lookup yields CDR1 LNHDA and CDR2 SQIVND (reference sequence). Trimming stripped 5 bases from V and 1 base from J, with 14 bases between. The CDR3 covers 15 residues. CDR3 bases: TGTGCCAGTAGTCCCCTTTACAGGGTTAACTATGGCTACACCTTC. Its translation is CASSPLYRVNYGYTF.

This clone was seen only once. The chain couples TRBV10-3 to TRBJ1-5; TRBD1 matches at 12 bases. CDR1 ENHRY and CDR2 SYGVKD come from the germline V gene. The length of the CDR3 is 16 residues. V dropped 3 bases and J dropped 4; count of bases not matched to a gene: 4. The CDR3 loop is CAISEGDRGPNQPQHF. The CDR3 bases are TGTGCCATCAGTGAAGGGGACAGGGGGCCTAATCAGCCCCAGCATTTT.